This T cell receptor beta chain was profiled in a study of response to subunit inactivated influenza vaccine. This clonotype came up a few times. Antigen specificity is unknown. Overall study findings and caveats: The authors suggested that few new T cells are recruited per seasonal influenza vaccination.

TCRdb itself ran the RT-PCR reads through MiXCR, one entry per CDR3 protein. Of 540,000 or so distinct CDR3 sequences listed, approximately 12% are singletons. This clonotype was sampled from a man aged 45-60 years who received an inactivated influenza vaccine. Here the sequenced sample was PBMCs from blood, taken about 40 days after vaccination.

The CDR3 DNA sequence: TGCGCCAGCAGCTTTCCGGACAGGGAGAGGCTGGTTCAGCCCCAGCATTTT. Translating it yields CASSFPDRERLVQPQHF. The rearrangement uses TRBV5-1 and TRBJ1-5; 8 bases fit TRBD1. The V gene end was trimmed by 2 bases and the J gene end by 6 bases; junction bases not matched to a gene: 13. The CDR3 is made up of 17 amino acids. Germline CDR1 is SGHRS and CDR2 is YFSETQ.